The clone carrying this T cell receptor (beta chain) was seen ten or more times. The CDR3 covers 13 residues. Germline-derived CDR1 and CDR2 are MNHNS and SASEGT. V was cut by 6 bases and J by 2 bases, with 9 bases left in between. The data were obtained in a study of T cells in Graves' hyperthyroidism and ophthalmopathy. Researchers took RNA transcripts and amplified the TCR beta CDR3 regions from them. Using the HTBI primer set, a first-round RT-PCR was run on the TCR CDR3. Each CDR3 protein is one row after TCRdb ran MiXCR on the multiplex PCR reads. Counted here are around 520,000 distinct CDR3 sequences, around 22% occurring once; the ten biggest clones make up roughly 12%.

The chain uses TRBV6-1 and TRBJ2-3; D unclear. The source of this sequence is a woman aged 25-40 years with Graves' ophthalmopathy. The sample was blood. CDR3 nucleotides: TGTGCCAGCAGGGACCGAACCACAGATACGCAGTATTTT. Translated, it gives CASRDRTTDTQYF.